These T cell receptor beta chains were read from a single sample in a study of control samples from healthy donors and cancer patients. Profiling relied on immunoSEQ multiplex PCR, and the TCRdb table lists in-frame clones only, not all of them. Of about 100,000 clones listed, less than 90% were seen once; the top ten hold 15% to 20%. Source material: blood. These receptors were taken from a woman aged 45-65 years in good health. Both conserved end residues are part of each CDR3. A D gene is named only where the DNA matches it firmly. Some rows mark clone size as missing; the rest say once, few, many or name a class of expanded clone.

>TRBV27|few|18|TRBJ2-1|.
TGTGCCAGCAGTTCCCCCCTCTCCGGGACCTCCCCGAGGAATGAGCAGTTCTTC
CASSSPLSGTSPRNEQFF
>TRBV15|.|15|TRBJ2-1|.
TGTGCCACCAGCAGACCCGGGACTTTGAACTATGAGCAGTTCTTC
CATSRPGTLNYEQFF
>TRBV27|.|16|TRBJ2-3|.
TGTGCCAGCAGTGCTTTCGAGGGGCCACTCACAGATACGCAGTATTTT
CASSAFEGPLTDTQYF
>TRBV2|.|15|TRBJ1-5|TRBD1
TGTGCCAGCAGACCTAGGACAGGGGGGGACCAGCCCCAGCATTTT
CASRPRTGGDQPQHF
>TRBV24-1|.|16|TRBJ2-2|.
TGTGCCACCAGTGAAACCGGGGCCGCGAACACCGGGGAGCTGTTTTTT
CATSETGAANTGELFF
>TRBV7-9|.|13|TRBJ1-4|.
TGTGCCAGCAGCTTAGGTTGGCGCGAAAAACTGTTTTTT
CASSLGWREKLFF
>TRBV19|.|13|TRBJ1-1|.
TGTGCCAGTAATACCCTAGGAAACACTGAAGCTTTCTTT
CASNTLGNTEAFF
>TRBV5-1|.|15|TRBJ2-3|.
TGCGCCAGCAGCCCCTCGGGGGGCCAAACAGATACGCAGTATTTT
CASSPSGGQTDTQYF
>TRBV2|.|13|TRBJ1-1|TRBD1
TGTGCCAGCAGACAGGGGGGGAACACTGAAGCTTTCTTT
CASRQGGNTEAFF
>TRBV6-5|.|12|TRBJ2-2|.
TGTGCCAGCAGTTACTCGGCCGGGGAGCTGTTTTTT
CASSYSAGELFF
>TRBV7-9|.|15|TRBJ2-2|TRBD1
TGTGCCAGCAGCGTCGGGACAGGGAACACCGGGGAGCTGTTTTTT
CASSVGTGNTGELFF
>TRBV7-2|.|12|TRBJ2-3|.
TGTGCCAGCAGCGGAAGGTGGGATACGCAGTATTTT
CASSGRWDTQYF
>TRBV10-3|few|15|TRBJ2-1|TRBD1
TGTGCCATCAGCGCAGGACAGGGCCAATACAATGAGCAGTTCTTC
CAISAGQGQYNEQFF
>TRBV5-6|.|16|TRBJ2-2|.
TGTGCCAGCAGCTTGGTACAGGGATACCAGCCCGGGGAGCTGTTTTTT
CASSLVQGYQPGELFF